The rows below give T cell receptor beta chains drawn from one sample of a study of T cell responses to AZD1222 COVID-19 vaccine. Clones were read by immunoSEQ multiplex PCR, and TCRdb kept only the in-frame ones, dropping some. The top ten clones hold 20% to 30% of a sample with fewer than 80,000 clones, more than 65% of them seen once. This specimen was peripheral blood, taken on day 0 of MenACWY control vaccination. The receptors here all came from an adult in good health. The CDR3 runs from the conserved cysteine through the conserved F or W. Each record gives: clone size, J gene, V gene, D gene, CDR3 DNA, CDR3 protein. D genes are given only for firm matches. Clone size is not always given. Where it is, it says once, few, many or a class for expanded clones.

clone size: once
J gene: TRBJ2-5
V gene: TRBV7-9
D gene: NA
CDR3 DNA: TGTGCCAGCAGTCGGAACGCGGGACTTCAAGAGACCCAGTACTTC
CDR3 protein: CASSRNAGLQETQYF

clone size: NA
J gene: TRBJ2-5
V gene: TRBV19
D gene: NA
CDR3 DNA: TGTGCCAGTAGTATCAGGGCAGGGGAAGTACGGACCCAGTACTTC
CDR3 protein: CASSIRAGEVRTQYF

clone size: NA
J gene: TRBJ1-2
V gene: TRBV6-5
D gene: NA
CDR3 DNA: TGTGCCAGCAGTTACTCTCAGGGTTCCAACTATGGCTACACCTTC
CDR3 protein: CASSYSQGSNYGYTF

clone size: NA
J gene: TRBJ2-7
V gene: TRBV24-1
D gene: TRBD1
CDR3 DNA: TGTGCCACCAGTGAGGGACAGCGGATGTCCTACGAGCAGTACTTC
CDR3 protein: CATSEGQRMSYEQYF

clone size: medium-sized
J gene: TRBJ1-1
V gene: TRBV2
D gene: NA
CDR3 DNA: TGTGCCATCCTACTCGGGGCTAGAGAAGCTTTCTTT
CDR3 protein: CAILLGAREAFF

clone size: NA
J gene: TRBJ2-2
V gene: TRBV7-9
D gene: TRBD2
CDR3 DNA: TGTGCCAGCAGCCCCAGCCTGGGACTAGCGGGAGTCCGGGAGCTGTTTTTT
CDR3 protein: CASSPSLGLAGVRELFF

clone size: NA
J gene: TRBJ2-2
V gene: TRBV5-5
D gene: TRBD1
CDR3 DNA: TGTGCCAGCAGCTGGGGACAGGGGGACACCGGGGAGCTGTTTTTT
CDR3 protein: CASSWGQGDTGELFF

clone size: NA
J gene: TRBJ1-5
V gene: TRBV28
D gene: NA
CDR3 DNA: TGTGCCAGCAGTTTACGGAGAGTCTCGAATCAGCCCCAGCATTTT
CDR3 protein: CASSLRRVSNQPQHF

clone size: NA
J gene: TRBJ2-2
V gene: TRBV19
D gene: NA
CDR3 DNA: TGTGCCAGTAGTATAGAGGCGGGGAACACCGGGGAGCTGTTTTTT
CDR3 protein: CASSIEAGNTGELFF

clone size: NA
J gene: TRBJ2-2
V gene: TRBV4-3
D gene: NA
CDR3 DNA: TGCGCCAGCAGCACCAGCGGGCCGAACACCGGGGAGCTGTTTTTT
CDR3 protein: CASSTSGPNTGELFF

clone size: NA
J gene: TRBJ1-1
V gene: TRBV6-6
D gene: NA
CDR3 DNA: TGTGCCAGCAGTTATGGGGGGCCGACTGAAGCTTTCTTT
CDR3 protein: CASSYGGPTEAFF

clone size: NA
J gene: TRBJ2-5
V gene: TRBV5-6
D gene: NA
CDR3 DNA: TGTGCCAGCAGCTTCGGTGATGTCAGAGAGACCCAGTACTTC
CDR3 protein: CASSFGDVRETQYF

clone size: NA
J gene: TRBJ1-2
V gene: TRBV6-5
D gene: TRBD1
CDR3 DNA: TGTGCCAGCAGACCGACAGGGGCGGTCGGTGGCTACACCTTC
CDR3 protein: CASRPTGAVGGYTF

clone size: NA
J gene: TRBJ1-1
V gene: TRBV2
D gene: TRBD1
CDR3 DNA: TGTGCCAGCACCCTGGACAGGGCGACTGAAGCTTTCTTT
CDR3 protein: CASTLDRATEAFF

clone size: once
J gene: TRBJ1-1
V gene: TRBV28
D gene: NA
CDR3 DNA: TGTGCCAGCAGTTTACCCTCCTCGGGGGCTAGGTGGGCTTTCTTT
CDR3 protein: CASSLPSSGARWAFF

clone size: NA
J gene: TRBJ1-4
V gene: TRBV12-3/TRBV12-4
D gene: TRBD1
CDR3 DNA: TGTGCCAGCAGCCAGGGGGCGGATGAAAAACTGTTTTTT
CDR3 protein: CASSQGADEKLFF

clone size: few
J gene: TRBJ1-1
V gene: TRBV12-3/TRBV12-4
D gene: TRBD1
CDR3 DNA: TGTGCCAGCAGTCCTGGACAGGGGGCTTTCTTT
CDR3 protein: CASSPGQGAFF

clone size: NA
J gene: TRBJ2-7
V gene: TRBV11-2
D gene: NA
CDR3 DNA: TGTGCCAGCAGCTTAGTGGCCCTCCAAGGTTACGAGCAGTACTTC
CDR3 protein: CASSLVALQGYEQYF

clone size: NA
J gene: TRBJ2-1
V gene: TRBV28
D gene: NA
CDR3 DNA: TGTGCCAGCAGTTTATCTTTGGGTAGGAATGAGCAGTTCTTC
CDR3 protein: CASSLSLGRNEQFF

clone size: NA
J gene: TRBJ1-2
V gene: TRBV15
D gene: TRBD1
CDR3 DNA: TGTGCCACCAGCAGAGATAGGAACAGGGGGCAAGACTATGGCTACACCTTC
CDR3 protein: CATSRDRNRGQDYGYTF

clone size: once
J gene: TRBJ2-2
V gene: TRBV7-6
D gene: TRBD2
CDR3 DNA: TGTGCCAGCAGCTTAAATTGGAAGGGTAGCGGGGGCCGGAACACCGGGGAGCTGTTTTTT
CDR3 protein: CASSLNWKGSGGRNTGELFF

clone size: once
J gene: TRBJ2-5
V gene: TRBV28
D gene: TRBD1
CDR3 DNA: TGTGCCAGCAGTTCACCTTACAGGGGACAAGAGACCCAGTACTTC
CDR3 protein: CASSSPYRGQETQYF